The 28 T cell receptor beta chains presented below share a single source sample, sequenced in a study of blood T cell repertoires in COVID-19. Clones were sequenced by immunoSEQ multiplex PCR, and TCRdb holds only the in-frame ones, with some missing. The repertoire holds about 58,000 clones, with 60% to 85% as singletons. The specimen sequenced was peripheral blood. These receptors all come from a human donor in a cohort sampled during active COVID-19.

V and J are TRBV3-1 (or the pseudogene TRBV3-2) and TRBJ1-3; maybe TRBD1 (6 bases). This CDR3 is built from 16 residues. Germline V lookup: CDR1 LGHDT, CDR2 YNNKEL (reference sequence). Trimming removed 4 bases from V and 5 bases from J, with 18 bases in between. The chain's CDR3 is CASSPTGQRNRNTIYF. The CDR3, as DNA: TGTGCCAGCAGCCCTACTGGACAGCGAAACCGAAACACCATATATTTT.

This rearrangement joins TRBV11-2 to TRBJ2-3, with TRBD1 matching 7 bases. Germline V gene data show CDR1 as SGHAT and CDR2 as FQNNGV. CDR3 size: 13 residues. Trimming cost V 5 bases and J 5 bases; bases outside gene matches: 4. The CDR3 nucleotides read TGTGCCAGCAGCCTACAGGGGATAGATACGCAGTATTTT. This translates into CASSLQGIDTQYF.

The chain links TRBV6-5 to TRBJ2-7; TRBD1 might be the D (6 bases). The CDR3 runs to 15 residues. Germline values: CDR1 MNHEY, CDR2 SVGAGI. V was pared by 6 bases and J by 0 bases, with 15 bases between. The CDR3 sequence is CASRPDRTSSYEQYF. The DNA of the CDR3 is TGTGCCAGCAGACCTGACAGGACGAGCTCCTACGAGCAGTACTTC.

This chain joins TRBV18 and TRBJ2-7, with 8 bases aligning to TRBD2. This CDR3 has 14 amino acids. The trim removed 3 bases at V and 0 bases at J, leaving 1 base unmatched. Germline CDR1 is KGHSH and CDR2 is LQKENI. CDR3 residues: CASSPGTSSYEQYF. CDR3 nucleotide sequence: TGTGCCAGCTCACCCGGGACTAGCTCCTACGAGCAGTACTTC.

V and J are TRBV6-2 or TRBV6-3 and TRBJ2-1, with 8 nucleotides matching TRBD2. CDR3 length: 13 amino acids. The V gene's germline CDR1 is MNHEY and CDR2 SVGEGT. V was pared by 0 bases and J by 15 bases, with 7 bases of the junction left unmatched. The CDR3: CASSYSGGRSLFF. CDR3 nucleotide sequence: TGTGCCAGCAGTTACTCTGGCGGGAGGTCCCTGTTCTTC.

This clone was seen a handful of times. The chain links TRBV21-1 to TRBJ2-7; TRBD2 is the table's D call and was not checked against the DNA. TRBV21-1 is listed as a pseudogene. The CDR3 has 15 amino acids. In nucleotides, the CDR3 is TGTGCCAGCGGTCGTAAGAGCGGGAGTCCCCACGAGCAGTACTTC. This codes for CASGRKSGSPHEQYF.

This chain joins TRBV6-2 or TRBV6-3 and TRBJ2-7, with TRBD2 as a possible D gene (6 bases). Trimming removed 0 bases at V and 7 bases at J, with 13 bases between. CDR1 and CDR2 from the germline V gene are MNHEY and SVGEGT. This CDR3 has 14 amino acids. The CDR3 region is CASSYSPLAREQYF. The CDR3 region has the DNA TGTGCCAGCAGTTACTCTCCCCTAGCGCGGGAGCAGTACTTC.

This clone was seen just once. The chain joins TRBV6-5 to TRBJ2-7; 7 nucleotides align to TRBD1. Germline V lookup: CDR1 MNHEY, CDR2 SVGAGI. CDR3 size: 16 residues. The V gene end was trimmed by 4 bases and the J gene end by 0 bases; junction bases not matched to a gene: 9. DNA for the CDR3: TGTGCCAGCAGTTTGAGCCGGGACAGACACTCCTACGAGCAGTACTTC. Translation gives CASSLSRDRHSYEQYF.

This rearrangement joins TRBV2 to TRBJ2-5; TRBD2 matches 9 bases. Germline CDR1 SNHLY, CDR2 FYNNEI. The V segment lost 6 bases and the J segment 1 base; nucleotides outside the gene matches: 9. This CDR3 region has 16 residues. CDR3 sequence: CASSDGTSSRQETQYF. CDR3 nucleotides: TGTGCCAGCAGCGACGGGACTAGCTCTCGCCAAGAGACCCAGTACTTC. The variable domain in full, with the rest retrieved from reference TRBV2 and TRBJ2-5, is EPEVTQTPSHQVTQMGQEVILRCVPISNHLYFYWYRQILGQKVEFLVSFYNNEISEKSEIFDDQFSVERPDGSNFTLKIRSTKLEDSAMYFCASSDGTSSRQETQYFGPGTRLLVL.

CDR3 bases: TGTGCCAGCAGTTTTGGCCTTCCCGAGCAGTACTTC. Protein product: CASSFGLPEQYF. This sequence joins TRBV6-2 or TRBV6-3 and TRBJ2-7; D unclear. Trimming cost V 4 bases and J 6 bases, with 10 bases left between them. The CDR3 runs 12 residues. From germline, CDR1 is MNHEY and CDR2 SVGEGT.

The chain has TRBV27 and TRBJ1-5; 9 bases are a match to TRBD1. Germline assignment: CDR1 MNHEY and CDR2 SMNVEV (reference sequence). J gave up 0 bases and V 6 bases, and 12 bases lay outside the gene matches. The CDR3 sequence is 18 residues long. In DNA form, the CDR3 reads TGTGCCAGCAGCCGGACAGGGGCCCCACCATATAGCAATCAGCCCCAGCATTTT. It translates to CASSRTGAPPYSNQPQHF.

The chain's CDR3 is CASSLAGGNSYEQYF. In DNA, the CDR3 is TGTGCCAGCAGCTTAGCGGGGGGGAACTCCTACGAGCAGTACTTC. V and J are TRBV9 and TRBJ2-7, with 11 nucleotides matching TRBD2. CDR1 is SGDLS and CDR2 is YYNGEE in the germline V gene. With 4 bases clipped from V and 0 bases from J, the junction kept 3 bases outside the gene matches. The CDR3 covers 15 residues.

Of note for this clone: This specimen includes other DNA sequences encoding the same CDR3. V is TRBV3-1 (or the pseudogene TRBV3-2) and J is TRBJ1-3; a possible D gene is TRBD1 (5 bases). V was pared by 1 base and J by 4 bases, with 5 bases between. CDR1 is LGHDT, CDR2 YNNKEL, per germline (reference sequence). This CDR3 has 13 residues. DNA of the CDR3: TGTGCCAGCAGCCAAGGGACAGGAAACACCATATATTTT. Encoded protein: CASSQGTGNTIYF.

The V gene is TRBV2, the J gene TRBJ2-2; TRBD2 agrees at 7 bases. The length of the CDR3 is 17 residues. Looked up from germline, CDR1 is SNHLY and CDR2 is FYNNEI. Trimming cost V 2 bases and J 9 bases; bases outside gene matches: 15. The CDR3 sequence: CASSEHGQRGLSRELFF. The CDR3 DNA is TGTGCCAGCAGTGAACACGGCCAGCGGGGATTAAGCAGGGAGCTGTTTTTT.

The chain combines TRBV7-2 with TRBJ2-7; TRBD2 matches 13 bases. With V trimmed by 2 bases and J by 4 bases, 14 bases remained unmatched. Germline-derived CDR1 and CDR2 are SGHTA and FQGNSA. The CDR3 is made up of 19 amino acids. This chain's CDR3 is CASSLSPGLAGVGEYEQYF. CDR3 DNA: TGTGCCAGCAGCTTATCCCCCGGACTAGCGGGAGTAGGAGAATACGAGCAGTACTTC.

The chain couples TRBV5-6 to TRBJ2-7, with D possibly matching TRBD1 (5 bases). Germline assignment: CDR1 SGHDT and CDR2 YYEEEE. The CDR3 loop spans 13 amino acids. Trimming took off 5 bases at V and 2 bases at J, with 11 bases between the two ends. The CDR3 DNA reads TGTGCCAGCAGTAGGACATCGACCTACGAGCAGTACTTC. It translates to CASSRTSTYEQYF.

This chain connects TRBV27 to TRBJ2-1, with TRBD1 as a possible D gene (5 bases). V was cut by 2 bases and J by 0 bases, with 8 bases left in between. Germline lookup yields CDR1 MNHEY and CDR2 SMNVEV (reference sequence). The CDR3 covers 15 residues. The CDR3 region has the DNA TGTGCCAGCAGTTTACAGGGCACCTCCTACAATGAGCAGTTCTTC. It yields the protein CASSLQGTSYNEQFF.

This chain uses TRBV27 with TRBJ2-7, with 7 bases lining up with TRBD1. Germline assignment: CDR1 MNHEY and CDR2 SMNVEV (reference sequence). The CDR3 runs 14 residues. Losses at the gene ends were 4 bases for V and 6 bases for J; bases not matched to a gene: 9. The CDR3 spells CASSSPINRGEQYF. CDR3 nucleotides: TGTGCCAGCAGTTCCCCCATCAACAGGGGCGAGCAGTACTTC.

V gene TRBV9 combines with J gene TRBJ2-7; tentatively, D is TRBD2 (6 bases). CDR3 size: 14 residues. The V and J ends lost 0 bases and 7 bases respectively, with 14 bases between them. CDR1 is SGDLS, CDR2 YYNGEE, per germline. The CDR3, as DNA: TGTGCCAGCAGCGTAGGTTCGGGAGTAGAGGAGCAGTACTTC. Its translation is CASSVGSGVEEQYF. Combining the CDR3 with reference TRBV9 and TRBJ2-7 gives the whole variable domain DSGVTQTPKHLITATGQRVTLRCSPRSGDLSVYWYQQSLDQGLQFLIQYYNGEERAKGNILERFSAQQFPDLHSELNLSSLELGDSALYFCASSVGSGVEEQYFGPGTRLTVT.

The V call is TRBV27, the J call TRBJ2-7; TRBD2 aligns across 7 bases. The CDR3 spans 14 residues. CDR1 and CDR2 (germline): MNHEY, SMNVEV (reference sequence). V shed 5 bases and J 3 bases; nucleotides not matched to a gene: 7. CDR3 protein: CASSDRGVGYEQYF. The CDR3 DNA sequence: TGTGCCAGCAGTGACCGGGGGGTCGGCTACGAGCAGTACTTC.

The genes are TRBV2 and TRBJ1-4; D call uncertain. Germline V lookup: CDR1 SNHLY, CDR2 FYNNEI. The CDR3 is 16 residues long. Trimming removed 6 bases from V and 3 bases from J, with 17 bases in between. CDR3 DNA sequence: TGTGCCAGCAGGGTAGTAGTTGGTACGGCTAATGAAAAACTGTTTTTT. The encoded protein is CASRVVVGTANEKLFF.

The chain joins TRBV18 to TRBJ2-2, with D maybe TRBD1 (6 bases). The CDR3 is 16 residues long. Germline CDR1 reads KGHSH; CDR2 reads LQKENI. V dropped 6 bases and J dropped 0 bases, with 14 bases sitting between them. This CDR3 is CASSGALGPNTGELFF. Here the CDR3 DNA reads TGTGCCAGCTCGGGGGCGCTCGGACCGAACACCGGGGAGCTGTTTTTT. Combining the CDR3 with reference TRBV18 and TRBJ2-2 gives the whole variable domain NAGVMQNPRHLVRRRGQEARLRCSPMKGHSHVYWYRQLPEEGLKFMVYLQKENIIDESGMPKERFSAEFPKEGPSILRIQQVVRGDSAAYFCASSGALGPNTGELFFGEGSRLTVL.

The gene calls are TRBV3-1 (or the pseudogene TRBV3-2) and TRBJ2-7; 8 bases line up with TRBD2. Germline assignment: CDR1 LGHDT and CDR2 YNNKEL (reference sequence). The CDR3 totals 16 residues. With 3 bases clipped from V and 1 base from J, the junction kept 8 bases outside the gene matches. The CDR3 DNA reads TGTGCCAGCAGCCAGGGGGACCTAGCGGGTTCCTACGAGCAGTACTTC. Translated: CASSQGDLAGSYEQYF.

This sequence joins TRBV19 and TRBJ1-1, with 10 bases matching TRBD1. Unmatched junction bases numbered 5, after V lost 4 bases and J lost 6 bases. Per germline, CDR1 LNHDA and CDR2 SQIVND (reference sequence). The CDR3 length is 14 residues. The CDR3 sequence is CASSTGQGKPEAFF. The CDR3 DNA is TGTGCCAGTAGTACGGGACAGGGGAAACCTGAAGCTTTCTTT.

V is TRBV5-6 and J is TRBJ1-6; D may be TRBD1 (5 bases). Germline loops: CDR1 SGHDT, CDR2 YYEEEE. The CDR3 has 14 amino acids. Trimming removed 1 base at V and 8 bases at J, with 10 bases between. CDR3 coding DNA: TGTGCCAGCAGCTTGATGGGCAGGGATTCACCCCTCCACTTT. This codes for CASSLMGRDSPLHF.

The rearrangement links TRBV4-3 to TRBJ1-3; D is ambiguous. V lost 0 bases, J lost 0 bases, and 12 bases lay in between. Germline V gene lookup returns CDR1 LGHNA and CDR2 YSLEER. The CDR3 is 17 amino acids. CDR3 amino acids: CASSQDFNGNSGNTIYF. CDR3 sequence (DNA): TGCGCCAGCAGCCAAGATTTTAACGGTAACTCTGGAAACACCATATATTTT.

This clone is a singleton in its sample. This chain connects TRBV10-3 to TRBJ2-7, with D possibly matching TRBD2 (5 bases). With 4 bases removed from V and 0 bases from J, the gap between germline ends came to 13 bases. Germline loops: CDR1 ENHRY, CDR2 SYGVKD. The CDR3 runs 15 residues. The CDR3 protein is CAISGPGLHSYEQYF. The CDR3 DNA reads TGTGCCATCAGTGGGCCTGGACTGCACTCCTACGAGCAGTACTTC.

The rearrangement links TRBV7-2 to TRBJ2-7; 8 bases are shared with TRBD2. Germline V gives CDR1 SGHTA, CDR2 FQGNSA. Trimming removed 1 base from V and 4 bases from J; junction bases left unmatched: 9. The CDR3 is made up of 16 amino acids. The CDR3 DNA follows: TGTGCCAGCAGCTTAGAGTTGTCGGGAGGGCCGTACGAGCAGTACTTC. Translation: CASSLELSGGPYEQYF. Full variable domain (outside the CDR3, taken from reference TRBV7-2 and TRBJ2-7): GAGVSQSPSNKVTEKGKDVELRCDPISGHTALYWYRQSLGQGLEFLIYFQGNSAPDKSGLPSDRFSAERTGGSVSTLTIQRTQQEDSAVYLCASSLELSGGPYEQYFGPGTRLTVT.